Below, 17 T cell receptor beta chains from the same sample are listed, as sequenced in a study of blood T cells in healthy people across ages. Then a second PCR, running about 7 to 11 cycles, was carried out with a sample-barcoded 5' primer and a J-beta primer mix. TCRdb redid the calling of the 5' RACE reads with MiXCR, one entry per CDR3 protein. The data show 630,000 or so distinct CDR3 sequences, approximately 30% seen once. Sequenced: blood. The receptors come from a woman older than 75 in good health.

This clonotype showed up just once. A much larger clone is a single base away; this may be a read error. CDR3 sequence: CASSLAGQVVEELFF. The CDR3 bases are TGTGCCAGCAGCTTGGCCGGGCAGGTGGTTGAAGAACTGTTTTTT. The chain has TRBV5-6 and TRBJ1-4, with D unresolved. This CDR3 has 15 amino acids. The germline gives CDR1 SGHDT, CDR2 YYEEEE.

This clonotype was counted between two and nine times. The rearrangement links TRBV30 to TRBJ2-3; D may be TRBD2 (6 bases). The CDR3 consists of 15 residues. From germline, CDR1 is GTSNPN and CDR2 SVGIG (reference sequence). V dropped 3 bases and J dropped 6 bases, with 19 bases sitting between them. CDR3 region: CAWSLAGYRGDTQYF. CDR3 DNA sequence: TGTGCCTGGAGCTTGGCGGGATATCGGGGGGATACGCAGTATTTT.

The chain carries TRBV4-1 and TRBJ2-7; D remains ambiguous. TRBJ2-5 explains the end of the DNA better; the J call may be wrong. The CDR3 is 13 amino acids. In germline, CDR1 is MGHRA, CDR2 YSYEKL. CDR3 amino acids: CASSQGIMETQYF. CDR3 nucleotide sequence: TGCGCCAGCAGCCAAGGTATTATGGAGACCCAGTACTTC.

This clonotype has a count of ten or more. The rearrangement joins TRBV29-1 to TRBJ2-3; D is unclear. CDR3 length: 13 residues. Germline values: CDR1 SQVTM, CDR2 ANQGSEA. The V and J ends lost 3 bases and 2 bases respectively, with 9 bases between them. CDR3 in amino acids: CSVDRSITDTQYF. In DNA, the CDR3 is TGCAGCGTTGACCGCTCTATCACAGATACGCAGTATTTT.

The chain uses TRBV7-3 and TRBJ2-3; 8 bases are shared with TRBD2. This CDR3 region has 14 residues. CDR1 is SGHTA, CDR2 FQGTGA, per germline. Trimming at V came to 2 bases and at J to 6 bases, leaving 4 bases not matched to a gene. The CDR3 nucleotides are TGTGCCAGCAGCTTACACGGGGGGGCGGATACGCAGTATTTT. Amino acids: CASSLHGGADTQYF.

Remarks on this clonotype: The junction and the germline gene differ at one end; a read error may be behind it. This sequence joins TRBV3-1 and TRBJ1-5; D ambiguous. The CDR3 loop spans 15 amino acids. The V gene's germline CDR1 is LGHDT and CDR2 YNNKEL (reference sequence). CDR3 nucleotide sequence: TGTGCCGGCAGCCAAGGGCGGGGAGATAATCAGCCCCAGCATTTT. Protein sequence: CAGSQGRGDNQPQHF.

V usage is TRBV5-5 and J usage is TRBJ2-7, with 7 positions matching TRBD1. The ends lost 4 bases at V and 0 bases at J; junction bases unmatched: 13. The CDR3 has 17 residues. The germline gives CDR1 SGHKS, CDR2 YYEKEE (reference sequence). In DNA form, the CDR3 reads TGTGCCAGCAGCCAAGCTCAGACAGGGACCTTCTCCTACGAGCAGTACTTC. This sequence encodes CASSQAQTGTFSYEQYF.

V gene TRBV5-1 combines with J gene TRBJ2-1, with D possibly TRBD2 on 7 matching bases. The CDR3 is 13 residues long. In germline, CDR1 is SGHRS, CDR2 YFSETQ. Between the trimmed V and J ends, which lost 4 bases and 11 bases, there was a span of 16 bases. CDR3 residues: CASSPGGGGKQFF. The CDR3, as DNA: TGCGCCAGCAGCCCGGGTGGGGGGGGCAAGCAGTTCTTC.

This clonotype was observed at least ten times. The CDR3 DNA sequence: TGCAGTGCTACCCCGGGGGGAGGCGAGACCCAGTACTTC. Its protein is CSATPGGGETQYF. The genes are TRBV20-1 and TRBJ2-5; TRBD2 matches 7 bases. Germline V CDR1 and CDR2: DFQATT, SNEGSKA (reference sequence). V dropped 4 bases and J dropped 5; count of bases not matched to a gene: 7. There are 13 residues in the CDR3.

The sample holds many counts of this clonotype. This sequence joins TRBV5-1 and TRBJ2-1; 8 bases map to TRBD1. This CDR3 comprises 17 residues. V shed 3 bases and J 6 bases; nucleotides not matched to a gene: 14. Germline V gives CDR1 SGHRS, CDR2 YFSETQ. The CDR3 region is CASSSRQGSPAPNEQFF. In nucleotides, the CDR3 is TGCGCCAGCAGCTCCCGACAGGGGTCGCCGGCTCCCAATGAGCAGTTCTTC.

This clonotype was observed many times. This chain uses TRBV5-5 with TRBJ2-1, with 9 nucleotides matching TRBD1. V gave up 4 bases and J gave up 8 bases; unmatched junction bases: 4. The CDR3 loop spans 13 amino acids. In germline, CDR1 is SGHKS, CDR2 YYEKEE (reference sequence). CDR3 region: CASSITGGDEQFF. For the CDR3, the DNA is TGTGCCAGCAGCATTACAGGGGGCGATGAGCAGTTCTTC.

This sequence joins TRBV5-1 and TRBJ1-3; 7 bases fit TRBD1. The trim removed 1 base at V and 0 bases at J, leaving 10 bases unmatched. There are 18 residues in the CDR3. In germline, CDR1 is SGHRS, CDR2 YFSETQ. The CDR3: CASSLWRGPPSSGNTIYF. CDR3 nucleotides: TGCGCCAGCAGCTTGTGGAGGGGGCCGCCTAGCTCTGGAAACACCATATATTTT.

With respect to this clonotype: A much larger clone lies a single base off, so this may be a read error. Without the conserved terminal phenylalanine or tryptophan, this CDR3 likely stems from a read error. V usage is TRBV20-1 and J usage is TRBJ1-5; D might be TRBD1 (5 bases). CDR3 length: 13 residues. CDR1 is DFQATT, CDR2 SNEGSKA, per germline (reference sequence). Trimming removed 3 bases from V and 5 bases from J, with 11 bases in between. The CDR3 here is CSASRGPYQPQHC. Written as DNA, the CDR3 is TGCAGTGCTAGTCGGGGCCCCTATCAGCCCCAGCATTGT.

The V and J genes are TRBV20-1 and TRBJ1-1; D unclear. The germline V gene has CDR1 DFQATT and CDR2 SNEGSKA (reference sequence). V lost 5 bases and J lost 1, with 8 bases in between. The CDR3 is 12 residues long. CDR3: CSAGSGNTEAFF. As DNA, the CDR3 is TGCAGTGCTGGGAGTGGGAACACTGAAGCTTTCTTT.

The chain joins TRBV4-1 to TRBJ1-2; D ambiguous. The CDR3 totals 15 residues. Germline V gene sequence: CDR1 MGHRA, CDR2 YSYEKL. The V end was cut by 0 bases, the J end by 2 bases, with 10 bases between. The CDR3 here is CASSQDRRENYGYTF. CDR3 nucleotides: TGCGCCAGCAGCCAAGATCGGAGGGAAAACTATGGCTACACCTTC.

To note about this clonotype: Its ends do not fully match the called genes, so a read error is possible. The chain combines TRBV12-3 or TRBV12-4 with TRBJ2-3; D remains ambiguous. This CDR3 has 12 amino acids. CDR3 coding DNA: TGTGCCAGCAAGGTCCCAACAGATGCGCAGTATTTT. It codes for CASKVPTDAQYF.

This chain links TRBV7-2 with TRBJ1-4; 8 bases agree with TRBD1. J lost 8 bases, V lost 5 bases, and 7 bases had no gene match. CDR1 is SGHTA, CDR2 FQGNSA, per germline. CDR3 length: 14 amino acids. The CDR3 DNA sequence: TGTGCCAGCAGCCTGGACAGGGAGGTAGAAAAACTGTTTTTT. As protein: CASSLDREVEKLFF.